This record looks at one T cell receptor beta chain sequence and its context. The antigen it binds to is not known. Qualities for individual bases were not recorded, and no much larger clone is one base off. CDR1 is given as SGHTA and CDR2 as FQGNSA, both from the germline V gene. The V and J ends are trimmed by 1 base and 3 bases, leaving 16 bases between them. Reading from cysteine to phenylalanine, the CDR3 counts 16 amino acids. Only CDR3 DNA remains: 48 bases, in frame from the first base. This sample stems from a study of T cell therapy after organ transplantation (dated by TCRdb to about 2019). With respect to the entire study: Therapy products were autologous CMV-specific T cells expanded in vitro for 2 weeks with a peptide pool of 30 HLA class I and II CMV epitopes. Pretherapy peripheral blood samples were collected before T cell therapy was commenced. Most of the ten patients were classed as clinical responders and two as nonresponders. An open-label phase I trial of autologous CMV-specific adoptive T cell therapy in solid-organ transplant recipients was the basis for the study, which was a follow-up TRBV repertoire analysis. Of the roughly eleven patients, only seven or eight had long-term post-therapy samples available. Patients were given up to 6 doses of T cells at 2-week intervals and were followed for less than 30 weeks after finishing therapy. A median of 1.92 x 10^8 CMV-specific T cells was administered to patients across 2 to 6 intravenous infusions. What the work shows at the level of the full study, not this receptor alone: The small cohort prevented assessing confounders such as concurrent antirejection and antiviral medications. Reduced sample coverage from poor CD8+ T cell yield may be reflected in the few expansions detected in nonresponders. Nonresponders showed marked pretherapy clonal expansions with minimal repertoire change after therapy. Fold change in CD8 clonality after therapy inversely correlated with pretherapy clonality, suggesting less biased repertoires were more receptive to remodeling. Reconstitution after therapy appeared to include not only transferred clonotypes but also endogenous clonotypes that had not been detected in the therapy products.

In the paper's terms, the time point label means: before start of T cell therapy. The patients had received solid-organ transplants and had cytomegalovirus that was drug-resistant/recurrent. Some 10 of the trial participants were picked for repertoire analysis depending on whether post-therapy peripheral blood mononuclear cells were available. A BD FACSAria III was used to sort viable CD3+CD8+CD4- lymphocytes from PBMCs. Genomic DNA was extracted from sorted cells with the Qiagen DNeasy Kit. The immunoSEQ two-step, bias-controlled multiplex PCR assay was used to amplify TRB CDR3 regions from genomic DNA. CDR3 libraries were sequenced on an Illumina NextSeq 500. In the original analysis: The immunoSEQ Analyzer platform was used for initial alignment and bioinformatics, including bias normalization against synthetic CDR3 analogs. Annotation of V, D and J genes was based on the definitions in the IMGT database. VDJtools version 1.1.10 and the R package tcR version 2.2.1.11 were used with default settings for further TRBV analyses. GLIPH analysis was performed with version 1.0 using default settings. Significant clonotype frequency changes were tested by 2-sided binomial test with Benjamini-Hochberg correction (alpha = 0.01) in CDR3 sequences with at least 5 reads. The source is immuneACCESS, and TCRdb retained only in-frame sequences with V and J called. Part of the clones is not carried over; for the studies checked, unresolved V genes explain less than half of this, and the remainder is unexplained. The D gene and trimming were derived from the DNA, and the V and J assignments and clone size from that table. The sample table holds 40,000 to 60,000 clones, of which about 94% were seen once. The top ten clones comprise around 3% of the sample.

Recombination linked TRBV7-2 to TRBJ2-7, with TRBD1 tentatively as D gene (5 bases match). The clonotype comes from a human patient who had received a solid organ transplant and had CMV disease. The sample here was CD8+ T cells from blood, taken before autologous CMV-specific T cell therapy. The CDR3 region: CASSLVWGGQGYEQYF. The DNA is TGTGCCAGCAGCTTAGTCTGGGGTGGGCAGGGCTACGAGCAGTACTTC.